The T cell receptor beta chain described here comes from a study of blood T cell repertoires in COVID-19. In the study overall: T cells, B-cell-depleted T cells, or PBMCs supplied cDNA or gDNA.

Clones were sequenced by immunoSEQ multiplex PCR, and TCRdb holds only the in-frame ones, with some missing. The repertoire holds about 140,000 clones, with around 84% as singletons. Germline lookup yields CDR1 SGHRS and CDR2 YFSETQ. The CDR3 contains 15 residues. Trimming took 0 bases from V and 9 from J; bases not matched to a gene: 9. The sample was peripheral blood. The chain combines TRBV5-1 with TRBJ2-1; 7 bases agree with TRBD2. The TCR originated in a man aged 55 to 70 with active or convalescent COVID-19. CDR3 sequence (DNA): TGCGCCAGCAGCTTGGTGGGGACTACGGGTGGTGAGCAGTTCTTC. It translates to CASSLVGTTGGEQFF. The full variable domain, rest sourced from reference TRBV5-1 and TRBJ2-1, is KAGVTQTPRYLIKTRGQQVTLSCSPISGHRSVSWYQQTPGQGLQFLFEYFSETQRNKGNFPGRFSGRQFSNSRSEMNVSTLELGDSALYLCASSLVGTTGGEQFFGPGTRLTVL.